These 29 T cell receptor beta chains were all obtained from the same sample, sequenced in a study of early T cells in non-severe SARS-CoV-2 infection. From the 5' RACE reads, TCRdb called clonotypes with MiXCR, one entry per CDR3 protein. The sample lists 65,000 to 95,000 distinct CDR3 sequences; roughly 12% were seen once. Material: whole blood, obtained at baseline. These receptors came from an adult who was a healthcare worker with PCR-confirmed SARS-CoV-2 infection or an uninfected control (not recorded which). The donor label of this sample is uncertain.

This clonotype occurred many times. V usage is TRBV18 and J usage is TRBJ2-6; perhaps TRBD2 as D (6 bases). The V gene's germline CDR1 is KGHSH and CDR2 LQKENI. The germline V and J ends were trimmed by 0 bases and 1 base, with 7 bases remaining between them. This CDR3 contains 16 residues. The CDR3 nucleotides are TGTGCCAGCTCACCACCGGCGGGGTCTGGGGCCAACGTCCTGACTTTC. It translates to CASSPPAGSGANVLTF.

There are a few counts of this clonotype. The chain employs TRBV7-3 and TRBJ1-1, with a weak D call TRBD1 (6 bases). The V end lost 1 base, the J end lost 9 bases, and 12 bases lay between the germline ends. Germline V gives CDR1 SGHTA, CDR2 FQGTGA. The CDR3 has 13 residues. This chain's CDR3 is CASSLIGTGKAFF. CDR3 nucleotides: TGTGCCAGCAGCTTAATAGGTACAGGGAAAGCTTTCTTT.

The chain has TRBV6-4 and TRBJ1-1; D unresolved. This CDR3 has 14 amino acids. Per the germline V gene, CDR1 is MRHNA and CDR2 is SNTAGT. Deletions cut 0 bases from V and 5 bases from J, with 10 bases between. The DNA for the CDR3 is TGTGCCAGCAGTGACTCGATGAGGATGACTGAAGCTTTCTTT. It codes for CASSDSMRMTEAFF.

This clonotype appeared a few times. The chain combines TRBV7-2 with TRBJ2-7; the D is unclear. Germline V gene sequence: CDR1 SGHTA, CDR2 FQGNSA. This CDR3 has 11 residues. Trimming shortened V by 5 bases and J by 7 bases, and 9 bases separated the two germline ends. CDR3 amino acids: CASSRLREQYF. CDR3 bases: TGTGCCAGCAGCCGATTACGGGAGCAGTACTTC.

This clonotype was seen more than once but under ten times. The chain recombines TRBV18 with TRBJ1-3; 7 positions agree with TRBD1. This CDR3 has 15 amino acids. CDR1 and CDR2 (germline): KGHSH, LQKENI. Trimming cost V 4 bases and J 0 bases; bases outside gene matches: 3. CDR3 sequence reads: CASSQGQTSGNTIYF. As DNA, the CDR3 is TGTGCCAGCTCACAGGGACAGACCTCTGGAAACACCATATATTTT.

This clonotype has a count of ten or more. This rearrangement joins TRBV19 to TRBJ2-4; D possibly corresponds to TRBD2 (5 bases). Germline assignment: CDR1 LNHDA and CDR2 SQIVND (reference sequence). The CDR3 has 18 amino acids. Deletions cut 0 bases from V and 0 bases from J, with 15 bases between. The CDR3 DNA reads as TGTGCCAGTAGTATAGAAGTCAGCGGCCGAATAGCCAAAAACATTCAGTACTTC. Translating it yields CASSIEVSGRIAKNIQYF.

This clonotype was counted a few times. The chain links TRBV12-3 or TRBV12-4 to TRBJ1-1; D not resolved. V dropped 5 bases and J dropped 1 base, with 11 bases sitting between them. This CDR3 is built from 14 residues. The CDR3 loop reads CASSLDGWNTEAFF. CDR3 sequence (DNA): TGTGCCAGCAGTCTTGACGGTTGGAACACTGAAGCTTTCTTT.

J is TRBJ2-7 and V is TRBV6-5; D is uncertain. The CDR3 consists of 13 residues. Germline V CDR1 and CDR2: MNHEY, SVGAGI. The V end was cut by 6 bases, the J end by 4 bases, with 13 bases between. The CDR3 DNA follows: TGTGCCAGCAGGCGACCCGGTCCATACGAGCAGTACTTC. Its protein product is CASRRPGPYEQYF.

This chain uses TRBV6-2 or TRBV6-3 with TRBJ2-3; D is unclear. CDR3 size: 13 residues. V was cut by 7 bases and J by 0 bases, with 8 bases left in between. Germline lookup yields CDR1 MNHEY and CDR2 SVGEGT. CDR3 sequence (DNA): TGTGCCAGCACAGATGGGAGCACAGATACGCAGTATTTT. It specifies CASTDGSTDTQYF.

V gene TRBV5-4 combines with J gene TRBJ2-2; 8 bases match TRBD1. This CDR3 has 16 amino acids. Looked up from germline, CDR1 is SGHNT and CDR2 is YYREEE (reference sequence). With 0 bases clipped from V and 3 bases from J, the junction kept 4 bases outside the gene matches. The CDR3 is CASSLAPGQDTGELFF. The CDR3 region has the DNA TGTGCCAGCAGCTTGGCCCCGGGACAGGACACCGGGGAGCTGTTTTTT.

The CDR3: CASSSGTSVETQYF. The CDR3 nucleotides are TGTGCCAGCAGTTCGGGGACTAGCGTTGAGACCCAGTACTTC. V gene TRBV6-2 or TRBV6-3 combines with J gene TRBJ2-5; 10 bases are a match to TRBD2. Per the germline V gene, CDR1 is MNHEY and CDR2 is SVGEGT. The CDR3 is 14 amino acids. V lost 4 bases and J lost 5; bases outside the gene matches: 4.

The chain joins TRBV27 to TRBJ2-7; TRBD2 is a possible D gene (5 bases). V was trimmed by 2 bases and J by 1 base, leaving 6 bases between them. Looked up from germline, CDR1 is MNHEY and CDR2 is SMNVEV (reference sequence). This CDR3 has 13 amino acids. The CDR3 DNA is TGTGCCAGCAGTTTAAGCGGTTCCTACGAGCAGTACTTC. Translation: CASSLSGSYEQYF.

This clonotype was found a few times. The CDR3: CASMGTSNNEQFF. The CDR3 region has the DNA TGTGCCAGCATGGGGACTAGCAACAATGAGCAGTTCTTC. The J gene is TRBJ2-1, the V gene TRBV6-1; 9 bases line up with TRBD2. V lost 7 bases, J lost 5 bases, and 3 bases stayed unmatched. CDR1 is MNHNS, CDR2 SASEGT, per germline. This CDR3 is built from 13 residues.

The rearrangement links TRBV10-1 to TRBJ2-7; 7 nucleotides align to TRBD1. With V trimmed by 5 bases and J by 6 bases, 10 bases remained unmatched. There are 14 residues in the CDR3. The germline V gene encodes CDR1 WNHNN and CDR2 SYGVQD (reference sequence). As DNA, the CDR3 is TGCGCCAGCAGTCCCGGGACAGCGGCTTCCGAGCAGTACTTC. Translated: CASSPGTAASEQYF.

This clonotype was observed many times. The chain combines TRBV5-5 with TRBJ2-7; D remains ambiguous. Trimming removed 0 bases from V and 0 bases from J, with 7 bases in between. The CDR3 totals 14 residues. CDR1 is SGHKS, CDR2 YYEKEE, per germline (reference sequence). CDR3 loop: CASSLERSSYEQYF. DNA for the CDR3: TGTGCCAGCAGCTTGGAGCGTAGCTCCTACGAGCAGTACTTC.

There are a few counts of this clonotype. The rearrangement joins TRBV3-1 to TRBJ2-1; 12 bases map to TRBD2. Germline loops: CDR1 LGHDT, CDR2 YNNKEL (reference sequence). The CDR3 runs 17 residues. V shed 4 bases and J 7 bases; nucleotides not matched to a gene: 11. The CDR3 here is CASSLRRGLAGSNEQFF. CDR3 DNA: TGTGCCAGCAGCCTGCGTCGAGGACTAGCGGGGTCGAATGAGCAGTTCTTC.

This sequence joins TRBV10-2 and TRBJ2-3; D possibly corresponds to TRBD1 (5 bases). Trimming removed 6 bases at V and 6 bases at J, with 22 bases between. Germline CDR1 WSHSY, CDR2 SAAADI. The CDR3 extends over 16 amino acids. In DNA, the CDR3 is TGCGCCAGCAGGGCTACAGGCGCTCACCCGTTGGATACGCAGTATTTT. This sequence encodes CASRATGAHPLDTQYF.

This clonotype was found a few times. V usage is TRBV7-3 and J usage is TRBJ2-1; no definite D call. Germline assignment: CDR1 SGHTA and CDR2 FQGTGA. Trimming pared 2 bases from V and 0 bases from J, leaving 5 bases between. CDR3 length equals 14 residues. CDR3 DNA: TGTGCCAGCAGCTTACAGAACTCCTACAATGAGCAGTTCTTC. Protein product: CASSLQNSYNEQFF.

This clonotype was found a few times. The CDR3 DNA sequence: TGTGCCAGCAGCCTCGGGGAGAACAATGAGCAGTTCTTC. Residues: CASSLGENNEQFF. The chain is built from TRBV5-4 and TRBJ2-1; D perhaps matches TRBD2 (5 bases). The germline V and J ends were trimmed by 4 bases and 5 bases, with 10 bases remaining between them. The CDR3 totals 13 residues. Germline CDR1 is SGHNT and CDR2 is YYREEE (reference sequence).

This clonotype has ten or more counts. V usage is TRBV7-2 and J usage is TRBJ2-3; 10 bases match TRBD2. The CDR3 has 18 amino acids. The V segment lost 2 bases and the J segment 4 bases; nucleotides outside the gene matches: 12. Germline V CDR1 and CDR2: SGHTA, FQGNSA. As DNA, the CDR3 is TGTGCCAGCAGCTTAAGAGGGGCAGGGCTAGCGGGGGCAGATACGCAGTATTTT. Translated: CASSLRGAGLAGADTQYF. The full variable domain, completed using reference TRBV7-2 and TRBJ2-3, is GAGVSQSPSNKVTEKGKDVELRCDPISGHTALYWYRQSLGQGLEFLIYFQGNSAPDKSGLPSDRFSAERTGGSVSTLTIQRTQQEDSAVYLCASSLRGAGLAGADTQYFGPGTRLTVL.

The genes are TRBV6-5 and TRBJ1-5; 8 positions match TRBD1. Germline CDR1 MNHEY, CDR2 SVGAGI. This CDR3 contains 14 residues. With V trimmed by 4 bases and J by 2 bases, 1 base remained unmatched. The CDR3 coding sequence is TGTGCCAGCAGTTTGACAGGGGGCAATCAGCCCCAGCATTTT. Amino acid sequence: CASSLTGGNQPQHF.

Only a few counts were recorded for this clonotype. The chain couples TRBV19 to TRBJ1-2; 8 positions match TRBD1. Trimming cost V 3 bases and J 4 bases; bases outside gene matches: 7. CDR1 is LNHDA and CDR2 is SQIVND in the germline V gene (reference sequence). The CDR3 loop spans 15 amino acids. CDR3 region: CASSITGTGIYGYTF. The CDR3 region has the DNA TGTGCCAGTAGTATCACCGGGACAGGAATCTATGGCTACACCTTC.

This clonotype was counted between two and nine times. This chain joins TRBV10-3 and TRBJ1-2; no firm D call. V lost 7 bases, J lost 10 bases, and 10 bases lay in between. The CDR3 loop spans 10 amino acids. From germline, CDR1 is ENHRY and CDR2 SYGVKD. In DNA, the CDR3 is TGTGCCATCAAGGCGGGTTCCTACACCTTC. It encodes CAIKAGSYTF.

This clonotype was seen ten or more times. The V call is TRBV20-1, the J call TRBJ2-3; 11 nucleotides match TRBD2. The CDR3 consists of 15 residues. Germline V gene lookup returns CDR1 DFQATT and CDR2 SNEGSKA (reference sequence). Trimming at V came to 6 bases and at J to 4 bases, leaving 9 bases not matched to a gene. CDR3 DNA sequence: TGCAGTGCCCGAATTAGCGGGGGGGCGGCAGATACGCAGTATTTT. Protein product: CSARISGGAADTQYF.

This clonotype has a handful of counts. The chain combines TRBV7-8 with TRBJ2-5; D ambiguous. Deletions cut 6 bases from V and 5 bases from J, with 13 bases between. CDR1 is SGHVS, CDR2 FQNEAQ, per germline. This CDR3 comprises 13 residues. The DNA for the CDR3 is TGTGCCAGCAGTCTAGGCCCTTGGGAGACCCAGTACTTC. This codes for CASSLGPWETQYF.

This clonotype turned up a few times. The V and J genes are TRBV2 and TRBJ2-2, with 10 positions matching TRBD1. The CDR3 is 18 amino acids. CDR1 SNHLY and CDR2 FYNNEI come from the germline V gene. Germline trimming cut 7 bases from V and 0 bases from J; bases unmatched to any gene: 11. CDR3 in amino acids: CASIPPGQGPSNTGELFF. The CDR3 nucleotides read TGTGCCAGCATTCCACCGGGACAGGGGCCTTCGAACACCGGGGAGCTGTTTTTT.

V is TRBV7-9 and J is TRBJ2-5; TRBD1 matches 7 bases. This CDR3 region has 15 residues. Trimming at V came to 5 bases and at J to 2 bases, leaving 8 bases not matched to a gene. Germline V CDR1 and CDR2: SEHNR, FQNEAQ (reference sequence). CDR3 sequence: CASSKTTGLQETQYF. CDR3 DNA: TGTGCCAGCAGCAAGACGACAGGGCTGCAAGAGACCCAGTACTTC.

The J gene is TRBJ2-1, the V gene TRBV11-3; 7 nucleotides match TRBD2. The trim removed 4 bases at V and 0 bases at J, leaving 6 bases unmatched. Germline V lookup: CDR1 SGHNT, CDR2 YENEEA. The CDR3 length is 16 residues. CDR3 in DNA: TGTGCCAGCAGCTCCGGGCGGGGGAGCTCCTACAATGAGCAGTTCTTC. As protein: CASSSGRGSSYNEQFF. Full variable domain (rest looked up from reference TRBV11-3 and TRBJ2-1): EAGVVQSPRYKIIEKKQPVAFWCNPISGHNTLYWYLQNLGQGPELLIRYENEEAVDDSQLPKDRFSAERLKGVDSTLKIQPAELGDSAVYLCASSSGRGSSYNEQFFGPGTRLTVL.

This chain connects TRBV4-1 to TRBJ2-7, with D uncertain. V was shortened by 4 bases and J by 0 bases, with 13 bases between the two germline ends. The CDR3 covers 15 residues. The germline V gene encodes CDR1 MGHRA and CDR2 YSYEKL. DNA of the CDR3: TGCGCCAGCAGCCCTATGAACCTCAACTCCTACGAGCAGTACTTC. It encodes CASSPMNLNSYEQYF.